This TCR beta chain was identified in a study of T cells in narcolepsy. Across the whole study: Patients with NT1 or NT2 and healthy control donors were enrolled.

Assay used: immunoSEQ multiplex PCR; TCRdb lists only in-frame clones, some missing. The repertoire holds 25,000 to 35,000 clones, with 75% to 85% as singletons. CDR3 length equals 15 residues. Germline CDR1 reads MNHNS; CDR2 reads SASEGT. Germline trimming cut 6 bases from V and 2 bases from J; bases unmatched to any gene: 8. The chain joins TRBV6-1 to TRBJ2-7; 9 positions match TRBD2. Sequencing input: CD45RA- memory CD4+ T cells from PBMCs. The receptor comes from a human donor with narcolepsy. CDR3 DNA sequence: TGTGCCAGCAGGAGACGGACTAGCGAGGCCTACGAGCAGTACTTC. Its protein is CASRRRTSEAYEQYF.